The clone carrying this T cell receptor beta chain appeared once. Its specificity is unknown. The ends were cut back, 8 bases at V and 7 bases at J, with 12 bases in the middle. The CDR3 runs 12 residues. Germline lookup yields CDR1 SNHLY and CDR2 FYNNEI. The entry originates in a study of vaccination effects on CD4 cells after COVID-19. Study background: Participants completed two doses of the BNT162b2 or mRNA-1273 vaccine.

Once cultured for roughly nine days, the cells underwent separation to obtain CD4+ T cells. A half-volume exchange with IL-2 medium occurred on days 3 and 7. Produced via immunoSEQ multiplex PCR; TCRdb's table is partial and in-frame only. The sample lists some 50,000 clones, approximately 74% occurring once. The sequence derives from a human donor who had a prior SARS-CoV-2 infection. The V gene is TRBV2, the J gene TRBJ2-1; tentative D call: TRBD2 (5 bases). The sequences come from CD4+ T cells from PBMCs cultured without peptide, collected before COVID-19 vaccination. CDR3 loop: CASRGSVNEQFF. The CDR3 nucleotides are TGTGCCAGCCGTGGTAGCGTGAATGAGCAGTTCTTC.